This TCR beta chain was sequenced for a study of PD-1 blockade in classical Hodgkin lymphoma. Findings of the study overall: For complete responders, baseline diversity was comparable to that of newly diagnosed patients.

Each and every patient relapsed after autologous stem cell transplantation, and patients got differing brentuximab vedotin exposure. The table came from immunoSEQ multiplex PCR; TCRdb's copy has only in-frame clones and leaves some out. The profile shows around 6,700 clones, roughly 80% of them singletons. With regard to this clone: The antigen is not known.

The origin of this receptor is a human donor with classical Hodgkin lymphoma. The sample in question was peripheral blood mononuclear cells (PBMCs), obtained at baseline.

CDR3 in amino acids: CSGRVWERSTDTQYF. For the CDR3, the DNA is TGCAGCGGTCGTGTTTGGGAGCGGAGCACAGATACGCAGTATTTT. The rearrangement joins TRBV29-1 to TRBJ2-3; tentative D call: TRBD2 (5 bases). V lost 7 bases to trimming and J lost 0 bases, with 17 bases between them. Germline V gives CDR1 SQVTM, CDR2 ANQGSEA. The CDR3 has 15 amino acids.